The following is a T cell receptor beta chain sequence with its context. The specificity of this receptor is unknown. No much larger clonotype is one base removed from it; base qualities were not supplied. PBMCs were isolated by density centrifugation and stained for CD3, CD4 and CD8, and CD4+ and CD8+ T cells were sorted on a FACSAria. Scalp biopsies and blood samples were provided by unaffected controls. Preparation of the library involved the immunoSEQ multiplex PCR assay. RNA was extracted from all samples and reverse transcribed into cDNA as template for TCR sequencing. First-strand cDNA was synthesized with SuperScript III using a 2:1 mix of oligo-dT and random hexamers. A synthetic immune receptor repertoire was used to measure amplification bias, and any remaining bias was corrected computationally. The original methods were these. Raw reads were preprocessed for error removal, and CDR3 was defined according to IMGT conventions as running from the conserved cysteine to phenylalanine. To get clonality, Shannon entropy was normalized by log2 of the number of productive unique TCRs and the result was subtracted from 1. CD4 or CD8 identity of scalp clones was inferred by cross-referencing scalp TCRbeta sequences with sorted blood CD4 and CD8 repertoires. This is the immuneACCESS table as TCRdb keeps it, with only in-frame sequences that have V and J called. A part of the clones is gone; compared with another copy, unresolved V genes explain less than half, and the rest is unexplained. Clone size and V and J calls were adopted from that table, with D and trimming inferred from the DNA. This sample has approximately 100,000 clones in its table, and 45% to 60% of those were observed once. The top ten hold around 10% of the sample.

The data were obtained in a study of CD8+ T cells in alopecia areata (dated by TCRdb to the late 2010s). Turning to the overall study: The study used high-throughput TCRbeta sequencing to examine T cell clonal expansion in alopecia areata, in both the C3H/HeJ mouse model and human patients. Scalp clonality was compared among normal scalp (n=4), patchy alopecia areata scalp (n=8), and alopecia totalis/universalis scalp (n=8). The RNA source kit depended on sample type: the PAXgene miRNA kit for fixed scalp, the miRNeasy kit for PBMCs, and the RNeasy kit for mouse skin. Scalp tissue and sorted CD4+ and CD8+ peripheral blood T cells from patchy and totalis/universalis alopecia areata patients and from healthy controls were covered by human TCRbeta sequencing. Amplification of TCRbeta CDR3 regions was done by immunoSEQ multiplex PCR using 35 Vbeta forward primers and 13 Jbeta reverse primers. Paper-wide results and their limitations: Compared with normal scalp, lesional scalp, particularly in alopecia totalis/universalis, had higher clonality and more expanded CD8+ clones, which suggests antigenic drive. Compared with mice, TCR sequences shared between patients were less clear, possibly partly because of HLA diversity across the patient population. Unlike mouse skin, where gammadelta T cells dominate, normal human skin contains resident alphabeta T cells that get sequenced too, which complicates analysis of the scalp TCR repertoire.

The source is a human donor in good health. The sequencing input was CD4+ T cells sorted from blood.

Here the CDR3 is given as CASSGFGGGAHEQFF. At the DNA level, the sequence is TGTGCCAGCAGTGGCTTCGGCGGGGGGGCCCATGAGCAGTTCTTC. This sequence uses TRBV2 and TRBJ2-1; TRBD2 agrees with 9 junctional bases. Spanning cysteine to phenylalanine, the CDR3 consists of 15 amino acids. Left in the record is the CDR3 DNA by itself, 45 bases read in frame from the first base. Trimmed from V: 4 bases; trimmed from J: 8 bases; junction bases lacking a gene match: 9. The germline V gene provides CDR1 SNHLY and CDR2 FYNNEI.